The 10 T cell receptor beta chains reported below all come from one sample, sequenced in a study of blood T cell repertoires in COVID-19. Measured with immunoSEQ multiplex PCR; TCRdb has only the in-frame clones, and not every one. The sample records 200,000 to 250,000 clones, nearly 90% being singletons. The sample taken for sequencing was PBMCs or T cells enriched from blood (not recorded which). These receptors were collected from a man between 25 and 39 years old who had recovered from COVID-19.

The chain recombines TRBV10-3 with TRBJ2-5; a possible D gene is TRBD1 (5 bases). This CDR3 has 15 residues. Germline-derived CDR1 and CDR2 are ENHRY and SYGVKD. V was cut by 4 bases and J by 4 bases, with 16 bases left in between. This CDR3 is CAISGVQGRGETQYF. The CDR3 nucleotides read TGTGCCATCAGTGGTGTCCAGGGTCGCGGAGAGACCCAGTACTTC.

The chain uses TRBV3-1 (or the pseudogene TRBV3-2) and TRBJ2-5; D gene uncertain. This CDR3 region has 14 residues. Per the germline V gene, CDR1 is LGHDT and CDR2 is YNNKEL (reference sequence). V gave up 4 bases and J gave up 9 bases, with 18 bases separating them. In DNA form, the CDR3 reads TGTGCCAGCAGCCCGCTTGAGCCCCGGTCGGCCCAGTACTTC. It codes for CASSPLEPRSAQYF.

The V gene is TRBV2, the J gene TRBJ2-1; 7 positions match TRBD2. This CDR3 is built from 15 residues. CDR1 and CDR2 (germline): SNHLY, FYNNEI. The V segment lost 3 bases and the J segment 0 bases; nucleotides outside the gene matches: 2. For the CDR3, the DNA is TGTGCCAGCAGTGAGCGGGAGAGCTCCTACAATGAGCAGTTCTTC. It is translated as CASSERESSYNEQFF.

The J gene is TRBJ2-7, the V gene TRBV5-6; 12 nucleotides line up with TRBD1. The CDR3 runs 15 residues. Germline V lookup: CDR1 SGHDT, CDR2 YYEEEE. The trim removed 5 bases at V and 7 bases at J, leaving 10 bases unmatched. The CDR3 DNA sequence: TGTGCCAGCAGGTATTGGGGACAGGGGGCTGGGGAGCAGTACTTC. Protein product: CASRYWGQGAGEQYF.

The chain joins TRBV4-3 to TRBJ1-5, with 7 bases aligning to TRBD1. The V segment lost 3 bases and the J segment 2 bases; nucleotides outside the gene matches: 13. This CDR3 comprises 18 residues. The V gene's germline CDR1 is LGHNA and CDR2 YSLEER. The CDR3 DNA follows: TGCGCCAGCAGCCAGGAGGGGAAGGGGGCTTGGCGCAATCAGCCCCAGCATTTT. Its protein is CASSQEGKGAWRNQPQHF.

This clone was picked up a small number of times. The chain joins TRBV19 to TRBJ1-4; D uncertain. Germline assignment: CDR1 LNHDA and CDR2 SQIVND (reference sequence). V was shortened by 2 bases and J by 5 bases, with 15 bases between the two germline ends. CDR3 length equals 16 residues. The CDR3 here is CASSIRTDSLNEKLFF. The CDR3 DNA follows: TGTGCCAGTAGTATAAGGACGGACTCCCTCAATGAAAAACTGTTTTTT.

The chain employs TRBV4-1 and TRBJ2-3, with TRBD2 matching 9 bases. The V gene end was trimmed by 6 bases and the J gene end by 0 bases; junction bases not matched to a gene: 16. The CDR3 spans 19 residues. Germline V gene lookup returns CDR1 MGHRA and CDR2 YSYEKL. This CDR3 reads CASSPTDSVSGRSTDTQYF. In DNA, the CDR3 is TGCGCCAGCAGTCCTACCGATTCCGTAAGCGGGAGGAGCACAGATACGCAGTATTTT.

This chain links TRBV5-1 with TRBJ2-5; the D gene is possibly TRBD2 (5 bases). CDR1 and CDR2 from the germline V gene are SGHRS and YFSETQ. The CDR3 has 14 residues. Trimming shortened V by 1 base and J by 5 bases, and 12 bases separated the two germline ends. In DNA, the CDR3 is TGCGCCAGCAGCTTGAGAGGGAATCGGGAGACCCAGTACTTC. Its translation: CASSLRGNRETQYF.

J is TRBJ2-3 and V is TRBV2; 8 positions match TRBD2. The CDR3 is 15 residues long. Germline V gene sequence: CDR1 SNHLY, CDR2 FYNNEI. The trim removed 3 bases at V and 6 bases at J, leaving 8 bases unmatched. CDR3 in amino acids: CASSEKSLAGDTQYF. The CDR3 DNA reads TGTGCCAGCAGTGAGAAGAGTCTAGCGGGTGATACGCAGTATTTT.

This clone appeared a single time. CDR3 region: CASSSGLAGGLRNEQFF. The CDR3 bases are TGTGCCAGCAGTTCCGGACTAGCGGGGGGTCTGAGAAATGAGCAGTTCTTC. The rearrangement joins TRBV2 to TRBJ2-1, with 14 bases identical to TRBD2. The CDR3 has 17 amino acids. The V segment lost 5 bases and the J segment 7 bases; nucleotides outside the gene matches: 10. CDR1 SNHLY and CDR2 FYNNEI come from the germline V gene.